These 9 T cell receptor beta chains share one sample of origin, sequenced in a study of T cells after yellow fever vaccination. TCRdb passed the 5' RACE reads through MiXCR, listing each CDR3 protein once. Found here are some 350,000 distinct CDR3 sequences, 3% to 4.5% of them singletons; the top ten hold 20% to 25%. Source: PBMCs, taken 5 days after the yellow fever booster vaccination. The receptors shown here come from a man younger than 30 who received the YFV17D yellow fever vaccine.

The CDR3 nucleotides are TGTGCCAGCAGTGTACAGGGCTTCTACAATGAGCAGTTCTTC. Protein product: CASSVQGFYNEQFF. This chain uses TRBV7-3 with TRBJ2-1, with D maybe TRBD1 (6 bases). The V end lost 6 bases, the J end lost 3 bases, and 12 bases lay between the germline ends. CDR3 length: 14 amino acids. CDR1 SGHTA and CDR2 FQGTGA come from the germline V gene.

This clonotype was counted a few times. The J gene is TRBJ2-7, the V gene TRBV19; perhaps TRBD1 as D (6 bases). The CDR3 length is 14 residues. From germline, CDR1 is LNHDA and CDR2 SQIVND (reference sequence). The V gene lost 3 bases and the J gene lost 0 bases, with 9 bases spanning the gap. DNA for the CDR3: TGTGCCAGTAGTATTCAGGGGAACTCCTACGAGCAGTACTTC. As protein: CASSIQGNSYEQYF.

The chain recombines TRBV7-9 with TRBJ1-1, with 7 nucleotides matching TRBD1. CDR1 is SEHNR and CDR2 is FQNEAQ in the germline V gene (reference sequence). This CDR3 spans 15 amino acids. V dropped 6 bases and J dropped 0; count of bases not matched to a gene: 7. The chain's CDR3 is CASRRKDRLNTEAFF. The CDR3 DNA sequence: TGTGCCAGCAGACGTAAGGACAGGCTGAACACTGAAGCTTTCTTT.

This clonotype has at least ten counts. The CDR3 protein is CSARVTVGVSPLHF. For the CDR3, the DNA is TGCAGTGCTAGAGTGACCGTGGGGGTTTCACCCCTCCACTTT. This chain links TRBV20-1 with TRBJ1-6; D possibly corresponds to TRBD1 (5 bases). From germline, CDR1 is DFQATT and CDR2 SNEGSKA (reference sequence). The CDR3 loop spans 14 amino acids. Between the trimmed V and J ends, which lost 1 base and 9 bases, there was a span of 13 bases.

This clonotype was counted at least ten times. This chain joins TRBV7-9 and TRBJ1-3; tentatively, D is TRBD1 (5 bases). The CDR3 is 14 residues long. Trimming left V 5 bases short and J 0 bases short, with 8 bases between. CDR1 and CDR2 from the germline V gene are SEHNR and FQNEAQ (reference sequence). The CDR3 DNA is TGTGCCAGCAGCCCGACAGTCTCTGGAAACACCATATATTTT. Its protein is CASSPTVSGNTIYF.

In its sample, this clonotype was seen a few times. V is TRBV3-1 and J is TRBJ2-1; possible D gene TRBD2, 5 bases. Trimming cost V 0 bases and J 12 bases, with 9 bases left between them. CDR1 and CDR2 (germline): LGHDT, YNNKEL (reference sequence). CDR3 length equals 12 residues. The CDR3 DNA reads as TGTGCCAGCAGCCAAGAGAGGAGGTCGCAGTTCTTC. This sequence encodes CASSQERRSQFF.

J is TRBJ2-1 and V is TRBV7-2, with 8 positions matching TRBD2. CDR1 is SGHTA and CDR2 is FQGNSA in the germline V gene. The V gene end was trimmed by 1 base and the J gene end by 0 bases; junction bases not matched to a gene: 2. This CDR3 region has 16 residues. As DNA, the CDR3 is TGTGCCAGCAGCTTAGATAGCGGGGTCTCCTACAATGAGCAGTTCTTC. It translates to CASSLDSGVSYNEQFF.

This clonotype was counted a few times. V and J are TRBV7-9 and TRBJ2-1, with 10 bases aligning to TRBD1. The CDR3 runs 15 residues. CDR1 is SEHNR, CDR2 FQNEAQ, per germline (reference sequence). The ends lost 4 bases at V and 5 bases at J; junction bases unmatched: 5. CDR3 region: CASSYIDRGHNEQFF. DNA for the CDR3: TGTGCCAGCAGCTATATAGACAGGGGGCACAATGAGCAGTTCTTC.

This clonotype has a count of ten or more. The chain couples TRBV7-6 to TRBJ1-5; D gene ambiguous. The CDR3 runs to 13 residues. Trimming pared 5 bases from V and 0 bases from J, leaving 5 bases between. Germline CDR1 is SGHVS and CDR2 is FNYEAQ. This CDR3 is CASSRNSNQPQHF. The CDR3 DNA is TGTGCCAGCAGCCGCAATAGCAATCAGCCCCAGCATTTT.